The 2 T cell receptor beta chains below were found in one sample sequenced in a study of T-cell memory formation after mild COVID-19. TCRdb recomputed calls from the 5' RACE reads with MiXCR, one row per CDR3 protein. The sample yields about 160,000 distinct CDR3 sequences, around a third seen once. Sequencing was performed on PBMCs or a T cell subset sorted from them (not recorded which). The receptors come from an adult woman who had mild COVID-19 (a few samples of this study predate the infection). Cell type and time point are not known.

In DNA form, the CDR3 reads TGCGCCAGCAGCAGCCGGGACTCCAACCCCTTCCCCAATGAGCAGTTCTTC. Its protein product is CASSSRDSNPFPNEQFF. The chain recombines TRBV5-1 with TRBJ2-1, with a possible D match to TRBD2 (6 bases). Trimming stripped 4 bases from V and 6 bases from J, with 23 bases between. The CDR3 has 17 amino acids. Germline V gene data show CDR1 as SGHRS and CDR2 as YFSETQ.

CDR3 region: CASSQTVSQDNEQFF. In nucleotides, the CDR3 is TGTGCCAGCAGTCAAACGGTTAGTCAGGACAATGAGCAGTTCTTC. The chain recombines TRBV6-6 with TRBJ2-1; D gene uncertain. Germline lookup yields CDR1 MNHNY and CDR2 SVGAGI (reference sequence). V shed 5 bases and J shed 5 bases, with 16 bases lying between them. This CDR3 is 15 amino acids long.